This TCR beta chain originates from a study of blood T cell repertoires in COVID-19. Study in general: The study drew acute and convalescent COVID-19 samples from the United States, Italy and Spain. Nucleic acid was either cDNA or gDNA, and it came from T cells, B-cell-depleted T cells, or PBMCs.

This clone was detected a few times. Looked up from germline, CDR1 is SGHRS and CDR2 is YFSETQ. This CDR3 region has 17 residues. V shed 3 bases and J shed 3 bases, with 21 bases lying between them. Per the authors' pipeline: Using reference gene primer amplification, nucleated cell counts were estimated. The table came from immunoSEQ multiplex PCR; TCRdb's copy has only in-frame clones and leaves some out. V and J calls and clone size are as listed in that table; D and trimming were resolved from the DNA. Here the sample spans almost 95,000 clones, 80% to 85% being singletons. Source material: peripheral blood. The rearrangement links TRBV5-1 to TRBJ1-2; D gene ambiguous. The source is a man in his sixties with acute or convalescent COVID-19. CDR3 in amino acids: CASSSGYNRVEHYGYTF. In DNA, the CDR3 is TGCGCCAGCAGCTCGGGGTACAATCGGGTTGAACACTATGGCTACACCTTC.